This T cell receptor (beta chain) was observed in a study of blood T cell repertoires in COVID-19. About the study: Sites in the United States, Italy and Spain provided acute and convalescent COVID-19 samples. From T cells, B-cell-depleted T cells, or PBMCs came the material, which was cDNA or gDNA.

Original data processing: Estimation of nucleated cell counts relied on the amplification of reference gene primers. The repertoire was sequenced with immunoSEQ multiplex PCR; TCRdb's copy has only in-frame clones and lacks some. D and trimming were read from the DNA, whereas the V and J calls and clone size are those reported in that table. The sample carries 95,000 to 120,000 clones, roughly 84% recorded once. The V gene end was trimmed by 4 bases and the J gene end by 0 bases; junction bases not matched to a gene: 8. There are 17 residues in the CDR3. Germline lookup yields CDR1 SGHDT and CDR2 YYEEEE.

Sequencing was done on a sample of peripheral blood. V is TRBV5-6 and J is TRBJ1-5; 9 positions match TRBD1. This receptor was obtained from a woman in her 40s with acute or convalescent COVID-19. The CDR3 DNA sequence: TGTGCCAGCAGCAGGGCACAGGGGGCATTTAGCAATCAGCCCCAGCATTTT. Translation gives CASSRAQGAFSNQPQHF.